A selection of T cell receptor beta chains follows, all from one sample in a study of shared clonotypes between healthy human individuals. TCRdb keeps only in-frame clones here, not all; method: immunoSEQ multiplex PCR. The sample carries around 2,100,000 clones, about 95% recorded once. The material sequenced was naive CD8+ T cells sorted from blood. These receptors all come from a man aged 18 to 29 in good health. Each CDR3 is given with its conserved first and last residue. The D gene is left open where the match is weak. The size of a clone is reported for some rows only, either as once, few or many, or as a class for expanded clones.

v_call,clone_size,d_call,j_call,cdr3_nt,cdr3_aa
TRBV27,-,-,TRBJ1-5,TGTGCCAGCAGGATGGGTGGGCAGGGATGGCAGCCCCAGCATTTT,CASRMGGQGWQPQHF
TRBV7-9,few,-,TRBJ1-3,TGTGCCACATACGGGGGGAGAGAAAACACCATATATTTT,CATYGGRENTIYF
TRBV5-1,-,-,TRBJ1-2,TGCGCCAGCAGCTCGGGACCCAACTATGGCTACACCTTC,CASSSGPNYGYTF
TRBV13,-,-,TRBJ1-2,TGTGCCAGCAGCTTATGGCCGGGTGTCAGTGGCTACACCTTC,CASSLWPGVSGYTF
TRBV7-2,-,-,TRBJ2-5,TGTGCCAGCAGCTCCTCGACGGGGATAGAGACCCAGTACTTC,CASSSSTGIETQYF
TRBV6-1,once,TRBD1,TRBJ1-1,TGTGCCAGCAGTGAGTACAGGGGTACTGAAGCTTTCTTT,CASSEYRGTEAFF
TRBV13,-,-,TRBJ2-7,TGTGCCAGCAGCTCCGGGACTTCCTCCTGGGAGCAGTACTTC,CASSSGTSSWEQYF
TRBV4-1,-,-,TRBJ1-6,TGCGCCAGCAGCCAAGAGGGAGTTAATAATTCACCCCTCCACTTT,CASSQEGVNNSPLHF
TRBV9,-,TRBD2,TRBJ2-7,TGTGCCAGCAGCGAGACCGGACTAGCGGGCTACGAGCAGTACTTC,CASSETGLAGYEQYF
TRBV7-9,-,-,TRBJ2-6,TGTGCCAGCAGATCGAAGCTTTCGTGGTCCCCCTCTGGGGCCAACGTCCTGACTTTC,CASRSKLSWSPSGANVLTF
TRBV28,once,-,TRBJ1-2,TGTGCCAGCAGTCCCAGCGTGGGCTATGGCTACACCTTC,CASSPSVGYGYTF
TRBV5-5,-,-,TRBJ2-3,TGTGCCAGCAGCTTTGAGCACGCAGATACGCAGTATTTT,CASSFEHADTQYF
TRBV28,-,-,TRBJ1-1,TGTGCCAGCAGTTTATTCCAGGGGACTGAAGCTTTCTTT,CASSLFQGTEAFF
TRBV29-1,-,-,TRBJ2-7,TGCAGCGTTGAAGATCAGGACCAGGGGGGCTCCTACGAGCAGTACTTC,CSVEDQDQGGSYEQYF
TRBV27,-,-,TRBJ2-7,TGTGCCAGCAGTTTGAGCCGAGCCTACGAGCAGTACTTC,CASSLSRAYEQYF
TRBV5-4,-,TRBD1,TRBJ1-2,TGTGCCAGCAGGGGGGACAGCACTAACTATGGCTACACCTTC,CASRGDSTNYGYTF
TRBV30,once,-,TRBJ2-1,TGTGCCTGGAGTGTATCCGGGAATGAGCAGTTCTTC,CAWSVSGNEQFF
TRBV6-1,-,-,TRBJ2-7,TGTGCCAGCAGTGACTTCGGGGGAACCTACGAGCAGTACTTC,CASSDFGGTYEQYF
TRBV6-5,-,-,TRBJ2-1,TGTGCCAGCAGTTACTCGTTCTCTAGCGAGTGGGATGAGCAGTTCTTC,CASSYSFSSEWDEQFF
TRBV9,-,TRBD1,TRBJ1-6,TGTGCCAGCAGCGGAACAGGGGAGGTTTCACCCCTCCACTTT,CASSGTGEVSPLHF
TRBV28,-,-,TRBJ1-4,TGTGCCAGCAGTTTACGTTGGGGGTATGAAAAACTGTTTTTT,CASSLRWGYEKLFF
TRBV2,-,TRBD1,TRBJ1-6,TGTGCCATCCGGGGTGGTCTGGGACAGACCCTTCTTAGTTCACCCCTCCACTTT,CAIRGGLGQTLLSSPLHF
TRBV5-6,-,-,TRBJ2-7,TGTGCCAGCAGCTCAGGTTCCTTTTCCTACGAGCAGTACTTC,CASSSGSFSYEQYF
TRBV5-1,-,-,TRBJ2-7,TGCGCCAGCAGCTTCGGAGAGGGGGTCTCCTACGAGCAGTACTTC,CASSFGEGVSYEQYF
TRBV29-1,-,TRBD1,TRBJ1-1,TGCAGCGTGAACAGACAGGGGTACACTGAAGCTTTCTTT,CSVNRQGYTEAFF
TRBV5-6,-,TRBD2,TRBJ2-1,TGTGCCAGCAGCTTCGCGGGAGTAGGGAATGAGCAGTTCTTC,CASSFAGVGNEQFF
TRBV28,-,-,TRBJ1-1,TGTGCCAGCAGTCTGTTGGGGGGAACGAGTGAAGCTTTCTTT,CASSLLGGTSEAFF
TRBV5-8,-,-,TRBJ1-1,TGTGCCAGCAGCCCCTTGAACACTGAAGCTTTCTTT,CASSPLNTEAFF
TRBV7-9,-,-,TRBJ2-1,TGTGCCAGCAGCTTACCTCGGGGGGCCGGGAACAATGAGCAGTTCTTC,CASSLPRGAGNNEQFF
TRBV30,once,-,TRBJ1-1,TGTGCCTGGAGTGGGGGTTGGAACACTGAAGCTTTCTTT,CAWSGGWNTEAFF
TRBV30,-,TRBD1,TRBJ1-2,TGTGCCTCGGACAGGGGGGATGGCTACACCTTC,CASDRGDGYTF
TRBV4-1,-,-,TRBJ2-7,TGCGCCAGCAGCCAAGTGCCTAACCTCGGCGAGCAGTACTTC,CASSQVPNLGEQYF
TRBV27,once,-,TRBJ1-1,TGTGCCAGCAGTTTAGGGAGTAGTAACACTGAAGCTTTCTTT,CASSLGSSNTEAFF
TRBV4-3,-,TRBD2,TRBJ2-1,TGCGCCAGCAGCCAAGGTCGTAGCGGGACCCACAATGAGCAGTTCTTC,CASSQGRSGTHNEQFF
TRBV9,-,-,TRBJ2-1,TGTGCCAGCAGCGATACGGGTGAGCAGTTCTTC,CASSDTGEQFF
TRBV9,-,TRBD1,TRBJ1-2,TGTGCCAGCAGCGAACAGGGGTCAGACTATGGCTACACCTTC,CASSEQGSDYGYTF
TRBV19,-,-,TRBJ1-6,TGTGCCAGTAGTATAGACCCAGGGGCAGGGTCACCCCTCCACTTT,CASSIDPGAGSPLHF
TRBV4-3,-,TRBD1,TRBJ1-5,TGCGCCAGCAGCCAAGACTTAGGACAGGGTCCCGAAAGTAGCAATCAGCCCCAGCATTTT,CASSQDLGQGPESSNQPQHF
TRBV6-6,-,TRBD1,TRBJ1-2,TGTGCCGCATCAGGAGGACAGGGTTACGGCTACACCTTC,CAASGGQGYGYTF
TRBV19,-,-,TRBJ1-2,TGTGCCACCCGGAACGGGGGGTTGGATGGCTACACCTTC,CATRNGGLDGYTF
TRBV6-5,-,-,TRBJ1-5,TGTGCCAGCAGCGAGGATTATCAGCCCCAGCATTTT,CASSEDYQPQHF